This record concerns one T cell receptor beta chain sequence. This clonotype appeared a few times. It lacks a known antigen. No base qualities exist here, and no much larger clone lies one base off it. The sample originates from a study of blood T cells in healthy people across ages (dated by TCRdb to between 2015 and 2016). The study in broad terms: In model experiments, template switching captured roughly one uniquely barcoded TCR beta cDNA molecule for every two T cells. To track age-related changes in TCR beta repertoire diversity, the study relied on deep sequencing normalized with unique cDNA molecular identifiers. The donors were split into four age groups: young (average 16 years), middle-aged (39), aged (roughly 60) and long-lived (roughly 77). To avoid experimental bias, donors of different ages were spread randomly across the sequencing lanes. Using the same blood draw, the study looked at two additional independent replicas of 1 million unique cDNA reads for two donors, one aged 18 to 29 and the other aged 80 or older. Points the paper makes about the study in general: Compared with the aged group, the long-lived group had more naive CD4+ T cells, fewer expanded clones and increased TCR diversity, a pattern suggesting age selection. Because profiling used bulk unsorted PBMCs, naive and antigen-experienced compartments could not be compared conclusively. Observed TCR beta diversity correlated strongly with the percentage of naive T cells measured by flow cytometry. Total diversity estimates from one million sequenced T cells were considered lower bounds and underestimates. Observed TCR beta diversity per million T cells fell roughly linearly with age, and a significant reduction was already apparent by age about 38. The CMV infection status of donors was not known, potentially confounding age-related changes in expanded clonotypes.

Libraries were constructed by 5' RACE. The data were produced on an Illumina HiSeq 2500. A second about 6 to 11 cycle PCR used a sample-barcoded 5' primer and a J-beta primer mix. Each TCR beta cDNA molecule received a unique molecular identifier from a template-switch 5' adaptor carrying 12 random nucleotides. At least 2.5 million CDR3-containing paired-end reads were obtained from each sample. The Mint cDNA synthesis kit, primed by a TRBC-specific oligonucleotide, was used to synthesize first-strand cDNA from all RNA. Following uracil-DNA glycosylase treatment, a first 18-cycle PCR with universal primers M1SS and BC2_uni_R was performed on all cDNA. Per the original workflow: Normalization of each sample was performed by random selection of 1 million high-quality reads, each carrying a distinct molecular identifier. Instead of being binned into consensus sequences, reads that shared molecular identifiers were thrown out. CDR3 identification, clonotype clustering and error correction used MiTCR with a Q25 quality threshold and the strictest error-elimination algorithm. A nonparametric unseen species model with Euler transformation was used to estimate lower-bound total TCR beta diversity. The public reads were reprocessed in TCRdb via fastp at Q25 and MiXCR, keeping in-frame beta chains. Entries that share a CDR3 protein sequence are merged under the most common genes and DNA. Clone size and V and J calls follow TCRdb, not the original study. The sample table lists over 1,500,000 distinct CDR3 sequences, around 50% of them with a count of one. The top ten clonotypes cover approximately 2% of the sample.

Taken from the germline V gene (reference sequence), the CDR1 and CDR2 loops are SGHAT and FQDESV. From cysteine to phenylalanine, the CDR3 is 13 amino acids long. The DNA shown is the 39-base CDR3, in frame from base 1. V lost 5 bases and J lost 4 bases; the stretch between them is 11 bases long. Donors were a few dozen systemically healthy Caucasian individuals from Russia aged roughly 6 to 95 years. Each donor gave about 9.7 milliliters of peripheral blood, drawn into EDTA-treated Vacutainer tubes. Ficoll-Paque density-gradient centrifugation was used to isolate PBMCs, with at least 7 million per sample. Total RNA, at least 6 micrograms per sample, was extracted from PBMCs with Trizol reagent. Naive CD45RAhigh/CD27high T cell percentages were measured by flow cytometry on a PBMC aliquot from every donor.

The sequence links TRBV11-1 to TRBJ1-2; the D gene is possibly TRBD1, with 5 bases matching. The receptor comes from a middle-aged woman in good health. Sequencing input: blood. The nucleotide sequence is TGTGCCAGCAGCCGACAGTCTACCTATGGCTACACCTTC. Protein translation: CASSRQSTYGYTF.